This TCR beta chain is drawn from a study of cytomegalovirus exposure and HLA in healthy donors. Study background: Most genotyped donors, around 86% of roughly 400, had Caucasian-associated genetic ancestry.

Study-wide results and caveats: For most TCR beta V segments, an earlier analysis put the productive rate at about 90% or about 30% of the time. Reports showed the classifier diagnosing cytomegalovirus status with high specificity and sensitivity. With further analysis later on, most CMV-associated TCR beta chains appeared HLA-restricted.

PCR used 60 Vbeta primers and 13 Jbeta primers. Produced via immunoSEQ multiplex PCR; TCRdb's table is partial and in-frame only. The sample comprises just over 200,000 clones, approximately 70% of which are singletons, and 2.6% rests with the top ten. This clone was recorded once. Antigen: not known. This CDR3 contains 14 residues. The V end lost 6 bases, the J end lost 0 bases, and 11 bases lay between the germline ends. The germline gives CDR1 MDHEN, CDR2 SYDVKM. Specimen: PBMCs. The chain has TRBV28 and TRBJ1-2, with D perhaps TRBD1 (6 bases). The sequence derives from a man between 40 and 49 years old in good health and CMV-seropositive. This chain's CDR3 is CASRSDRANYGYTF. The CDR3 DNA reads TGTGCCAGCAGGTCGGACAGAGCTAACTATGGCTACACCTTC.